One and the same sample provided the 3 T cell receptor beta chains below, sequenced in a study of blood T cell repertoires in COVID-19. Only in-frame clones appear in the TCRdb table, and some are missing; sequencing was by immunoSEQ multiplex PCR. The data show some 250,000 clones, about four fifths seen once. Sequencing was carried out using peripheral blood. The source of these receptors is a woman over 75 with COVID-19, enrolled during active disease.

This clone was seen only a few times. The chain links TRBV2 to TRBJ1-4, with D uncertain. The V and J ends lost 6 bases and 8 bases respectively, with 13 bases between them. Per the germline V gene, CDR1 is SNHLY and CDR2 is FYNNEI. CDR3 length: 13 amino acids. CDR3 sequence: CASRGPKVEKLFF. For the CDR3, the DNA is TGTGCCAGCAGGGGCCCGAAGGTAGAAAAACTGTTTTTT.

The J gene is TRBJ2-2, the V gene TRBV5-1; 8 positions match TRBD1. The CDR3 contains 14 residues. Germline loops: CDR1 SGHRS, CDR2 YFSETQ. Germline trimming cut 5 bases from V and 5 bases from J; bases unmatched to any gene: 5. CDR3 nucleotides: TGCGCCAGCAGTGCAGGGGGCCAAACCGGGGAGCTGTTTTTT. Translated: CASSAGGQTGELFF.

The rearrangement uses TRBV3-1 (or the pseudogene TRBV3-2) and TRBJ2-2, with D perhaps TRBD1 (5 bases). V was trimmed by 4 bases and J by 6 bases, leaving 9 bases between them. The CDR3 loop spans 13 amino acids. The germline CDR1 and CDR2 sequences are LGHDT and YNNKEL (reference sequence). The CDR3 DNA reads TGTGCCAGCAGCCCAGGGTTAGCCGGGGAGCTGTTTTTT. It yields the protein CASSPGLAGELFF.